What follows is one T cell receptor (beta chain) and its context. Its antigen is as yet unknown. Primers used in a second PCR of roughly 6 to 12 cycles were a sample-barcoded 5' primer and a J-beta primer mix. MiXCR was run by TCRdb on the 5' RACE reads, yielding one entry per CDR3 protein. This repertoire shows about 290,000 distinct CDR3 sequences, around 29% found once; its top ten account for roughly 30%. V was clipped by 5 bases and J by 4 bases, with 12 bases between them. Germline loops: CDR1 MNHNY, CDR2 SVGAGI (reference sequence). This CDR3 is 14 amino acids long. This entry comes from a study of blood T cells in healthy people across ages. Points from the study as a whole: From one million sequenced T cells, diversity estimates were lower bounds.

This TCR was sampled from a woman aged 65 to 85 in good health. Specimen: blood. The chain has TRBV6-6 and TRBJ2-1, with a possible D match to TRBD2 (6 bases). The DNA for the CDR3 is TGTGCCAGCAGTACCGGGACTCTTTACAATGAGCAGTTCTTC. This gives the protein CASSTGTLYNEQFF.